This TCR beta chain emerged from a study of CD8+ T cells in alopecia areata (dated by TCRdb to the late 2010s). With respect to the entire study: The treated patients, all with moderate-to-severe alopecia areata, were enrolled in an open-label pilot trial of oral tofacitinib given at 5 to 10 mg twice daily. Tofacitinib was administered for 6 to 18 months, and 6 months of follow-up off drug were then conducted to assess delayed response and recurrence. The study used high-throughput TCRbeta sequencing to examine T cell clonal expansion in alopecia areata, in both the C3H/HeJ mouse model and human patients. On the human side, TCRbeta sequencing was run on scalp tissue and on sorted CD4+ and CD8+ peripheral blood T cells from healthy controls and from alopecia areata patients with either patchy or totalis/universalis disease. Biopsies were taken from tofacitinib-treated patients at baseline and at 4 and 24 weeks of treatment, and a later scalp biopsy was taken in several of the tofacitinib-treated patients. Clonality in the scalp was compared among normal scalp (n=4), patchy alopecia areata scalp (n=8), and alopecia totalis/universalis scalp (n=8). The RNA source kit depended on sample type: the PAXgene miRNA kit for fixed scalp, the miRNeasy kit for PBMCs, and the RNeasy kit for mouse skin. immunoSEQ multiplex PCR using 35 Vbeta forward primers and 13 Jbeta reverse primers was used to amplify TCRbeta CDR3 regions.

This clone came up once. Its antigen remains undetermined. Base qualities are not recorded, but no much larger clone differs from it by a single base. In the paper's terms, the time point label means: baseline before oral tofacitinib. Peripheral blood and lesional scalp punch biopsies were obtained from patients with alopecia areata. PBMCs were isolated by density centrifugation and stained for CD3, CD4 and CD8, after which CD4+ and CD8+ T cells were sorted on a FACSAria. The library was produced with the immunoSEQ multiplex PCR assay. RNA was extracted from all samples and reverse transcribed into cDNA as template for TCR sequencing. First-strand cDNA was synthesized with SuperScript III using a 2:1 mix of oligo-dT and random hexamers. A synthetic immune receptor repertoire was used to measure amplification bias, and any remaining bias was corrected computationally. Per the source publication's procedure: Raw reads were preprocessed for error removal, and CDR3 was defined according to IMGT conventions as running from the conserved cysteine to phenylalanine. Clonality was computed by normalizing Shannon entropy by log2 of the number of productive unique TCRs and subtracting the result from 1. Scalp TCRbeta sequences were cross-referenced with sorted blood CD4 and CD8 repertoires so that the CD4 or CD8 identity of scalp clones could be inferred. TCRdb's version of the immuneACCESS table is confined to in-frame rearrangements and falls short of the full clone set. An unresolved V gene accounts for under half of the shortfall where checked; the remainder is of unknown origin. V and J calls and clone size are those listed in that table; D and trimming were worked out from the DNA. The sample table shows over 150,000 clones, and 50% to 70% are seen once. The ten largest clonotypes hold around 1.6% of the sample.

The investigation overall reported the following: Scalp TCR repertoire analysis is complicated because resident alphabeta T cells in normal human skin are also sequenced, whereas mouse skin is dominated by gammadelta T cells. Compared with normal scalp, lesional scalp, particularly in alopecia totalis/universalis, had higher clonality and more expanded CD8+ clones, which suggests antigenic drive. Compared with mice, TCR sequences shared between patients were less clear, possibly partly because of HLA diversity across the patient population.

The germline V end is reduced by 6 bases and the J end by 5 bases; junction bases left unmatched: 9. CDR1 and CDR2 are drawn from the germline V gene (reference sequence): MNHEY, SMNVEV. Reading from cysteine to phenylalanine, the CDR3 counts 15 amino acids. CDR3 DNA is the only sequence kept; it has 45 bases, read in frame from the first base. The sequenced sample was CD4+ T cells sorted from blood, obtained at week 0. The chain is made from TRBV27 and TRBJ2-5, and 10 bases in between align with TRBD2. This TCR was sampled from a human donor with alopecia areata. The CDR3 loop reads CASRLAGYPTETQYF. The bases read TGTGCCAGCAGACTAGCGGGGTATCCTACGGAGACCCAGTACTTC.